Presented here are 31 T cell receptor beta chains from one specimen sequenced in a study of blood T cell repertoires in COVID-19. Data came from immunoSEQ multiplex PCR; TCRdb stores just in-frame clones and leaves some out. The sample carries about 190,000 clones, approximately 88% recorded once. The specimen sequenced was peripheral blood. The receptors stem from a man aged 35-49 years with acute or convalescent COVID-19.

Written as DNA, the CDR3 is TGTGCCAGCAGCTCGGGACAGGGGGCGAAATACGAGCAGTACTTC. Residues: CASSSGQGAKYEQYF. V is TRBV7-2 and J is TRBJ2-7; TRBD1 matches at 12 bases. Unmatched junction bases numbered 5, after V lost 4 bases and J lost 4 bases. Germline CDR1 SGHTA, CDR2 FQGNSA. CDR3 length: 15 amino acids.

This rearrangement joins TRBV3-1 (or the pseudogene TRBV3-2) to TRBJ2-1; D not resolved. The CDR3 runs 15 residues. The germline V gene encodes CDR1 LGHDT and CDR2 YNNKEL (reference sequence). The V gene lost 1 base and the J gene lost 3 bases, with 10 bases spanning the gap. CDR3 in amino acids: CASSQAPGNYNEQFF. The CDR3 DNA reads TGTGCCAGCAGCCAAGCCCCAGGTAACTACAATGAGCAGTTCTTC.

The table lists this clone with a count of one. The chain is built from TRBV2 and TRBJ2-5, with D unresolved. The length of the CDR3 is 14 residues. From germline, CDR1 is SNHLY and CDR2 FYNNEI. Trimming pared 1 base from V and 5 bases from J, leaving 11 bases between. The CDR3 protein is CASSEDPPRETQYF. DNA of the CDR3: TGTGCCAGCAGTGAAGACCCCCCGCGCGAGACCCAGTACTTC.

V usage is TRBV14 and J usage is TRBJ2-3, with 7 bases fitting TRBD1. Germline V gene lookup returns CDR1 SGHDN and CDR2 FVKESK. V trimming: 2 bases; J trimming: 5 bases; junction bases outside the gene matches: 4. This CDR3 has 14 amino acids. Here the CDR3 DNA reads TGTGCCAGCAGCCAATCCAACAGGGGAGATACGCAGTATTTT. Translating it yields CASSQSNRGDTQYF.

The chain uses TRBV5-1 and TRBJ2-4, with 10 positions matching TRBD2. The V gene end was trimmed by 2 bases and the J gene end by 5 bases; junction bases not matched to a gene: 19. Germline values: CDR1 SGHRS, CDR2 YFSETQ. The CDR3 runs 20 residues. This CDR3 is CASSFGPLAGVPGGENIQYF. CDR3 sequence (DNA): TGCGCCAGCAGCTTTGGCCCTCTAGCGGGGGTCCCCGGAGGTGAAAACATTCAGTACTTC.

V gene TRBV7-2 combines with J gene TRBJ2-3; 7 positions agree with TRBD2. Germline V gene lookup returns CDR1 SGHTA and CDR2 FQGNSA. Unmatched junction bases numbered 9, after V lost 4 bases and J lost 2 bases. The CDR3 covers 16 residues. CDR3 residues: CASSWKRGGLTDTQYF. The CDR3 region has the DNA TGTGCCAGCAGCTGGAAGCGGGGCGGCCTCACAGATACGCAGTATTTT.

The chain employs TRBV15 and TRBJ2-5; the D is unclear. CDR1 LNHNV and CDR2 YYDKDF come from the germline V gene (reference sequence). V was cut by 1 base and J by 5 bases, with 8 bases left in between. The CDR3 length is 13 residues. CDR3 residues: CATSRGLMETQYF. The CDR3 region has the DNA TGTGCCACCAGCAGAGGGCTGATGGAGACCCAGTACTTC.

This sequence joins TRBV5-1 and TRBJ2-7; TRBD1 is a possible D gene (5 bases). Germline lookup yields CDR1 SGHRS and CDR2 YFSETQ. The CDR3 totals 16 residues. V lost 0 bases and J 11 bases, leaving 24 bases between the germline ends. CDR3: CASSLDPPQGQQEEYF. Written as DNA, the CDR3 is TGCGCCAGCAGCTTGGATCCGCCCCAGGGTCAGCAGGAAGAGTACTTC.

CDR3 DNA: TGTGCCAGCCATTACCAGGGGCACACTGAAGCTTTCTTT. Translating gives CASHYQGHTEAFF. The chain uses TRBV27 and TRBJ1-1; TRBD1 might be the D (6 bases). The CDR3 consists of 13 residues. With 8 bases removed from V and 3 bases from J, the gap between germline ends came to 13 bases. The germline CDR1 and CDR2 sequences are MNHEY and SMNVEV (reference sequence).

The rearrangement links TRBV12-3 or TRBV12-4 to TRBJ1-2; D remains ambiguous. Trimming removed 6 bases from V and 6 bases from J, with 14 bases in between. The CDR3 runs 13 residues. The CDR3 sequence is CASRFGRADGYTF. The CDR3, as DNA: TGTGCCAGCAGATTTGGGAGAGCAGATGGCTACACCTTC.

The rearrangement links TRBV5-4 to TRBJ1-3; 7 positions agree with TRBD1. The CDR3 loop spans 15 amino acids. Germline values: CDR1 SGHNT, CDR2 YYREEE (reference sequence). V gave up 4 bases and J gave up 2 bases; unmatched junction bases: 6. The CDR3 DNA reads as TGTGCCAGCAGCGGAGACAGGGTGACTGGAAACACCATATATTTT. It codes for CASSGDRVTGNTIYF.

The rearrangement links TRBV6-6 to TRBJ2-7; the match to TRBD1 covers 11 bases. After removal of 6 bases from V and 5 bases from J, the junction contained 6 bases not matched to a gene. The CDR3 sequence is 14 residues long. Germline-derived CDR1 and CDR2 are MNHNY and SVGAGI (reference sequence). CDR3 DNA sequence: TGTGCCAGCAGGGGGACAGGGGGTCGGAACGAGCAGTACTTC. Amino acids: CASRGTGGRNEQYF.

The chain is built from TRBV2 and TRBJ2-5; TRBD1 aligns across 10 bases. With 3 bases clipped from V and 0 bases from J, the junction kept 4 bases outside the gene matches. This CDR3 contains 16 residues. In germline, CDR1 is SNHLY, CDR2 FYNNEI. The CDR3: CASSEGGQGYQETQYF. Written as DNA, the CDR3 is TGTGCCAGCAGTGAGGGGGGACAGGGGTACCAAGAGACCCAGTACTTC.

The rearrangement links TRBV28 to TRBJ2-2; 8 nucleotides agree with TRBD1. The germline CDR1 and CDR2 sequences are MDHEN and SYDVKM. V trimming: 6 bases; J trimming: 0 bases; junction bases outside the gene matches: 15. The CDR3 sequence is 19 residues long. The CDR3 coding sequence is TGTGCCAGCAGAGCCGTGGGGCAGGGGGCTCTTGCGAACACCGGGGAGCTGTTTTTT. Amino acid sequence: CASRAVGQGALANTGELFF.

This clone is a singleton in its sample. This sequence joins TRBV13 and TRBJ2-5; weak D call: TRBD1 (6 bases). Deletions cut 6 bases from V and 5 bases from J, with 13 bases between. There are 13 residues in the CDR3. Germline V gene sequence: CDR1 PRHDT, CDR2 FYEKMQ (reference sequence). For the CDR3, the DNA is TGTGCCAGCAGTGCCAGGGGTGGTGAGACCCAGTACTTC. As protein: CASSARGGETQYF.

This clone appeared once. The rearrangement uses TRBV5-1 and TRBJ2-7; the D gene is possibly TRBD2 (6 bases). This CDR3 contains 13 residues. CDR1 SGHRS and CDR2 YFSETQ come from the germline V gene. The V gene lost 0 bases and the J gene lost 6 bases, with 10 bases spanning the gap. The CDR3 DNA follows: TGCGCCAGCAGCTTGGTCCAGGAGGGCGAGCAGTACTTC. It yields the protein CASSLVQEGEQYF.

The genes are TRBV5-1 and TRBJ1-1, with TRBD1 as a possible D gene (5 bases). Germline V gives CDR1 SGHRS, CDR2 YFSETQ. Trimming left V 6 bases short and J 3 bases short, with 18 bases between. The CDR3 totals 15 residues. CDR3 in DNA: TGCGCCAGCACCCACTCGGGGACTCCTTACACTGAAGCTTTCTTT. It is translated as CASTHSGTPYTEAFF. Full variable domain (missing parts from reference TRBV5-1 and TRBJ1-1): KAGVTQTPRYLIKTRGQQVTLSCSPISGHRSVSWYQQTPGQGLQFLFEYFSETQRNKGNFPGRFSGRQFSNSRSEMNVSTLELGDSALYLCASTHSGTPYTEAFFGQGTRLTVV.

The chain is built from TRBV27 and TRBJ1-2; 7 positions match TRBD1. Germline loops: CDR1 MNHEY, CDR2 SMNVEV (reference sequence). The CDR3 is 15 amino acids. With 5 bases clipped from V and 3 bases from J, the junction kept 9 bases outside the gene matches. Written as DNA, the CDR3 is TGTGCCAGCAGTCCACTGAACAGGGGCGACTATGGCTACACCTTC. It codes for CASSPLNRGDYGYTF.

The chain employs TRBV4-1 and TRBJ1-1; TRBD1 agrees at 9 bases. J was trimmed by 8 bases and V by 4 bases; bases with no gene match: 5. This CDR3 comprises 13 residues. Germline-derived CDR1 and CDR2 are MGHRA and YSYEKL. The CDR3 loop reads CASSPTGTGEAFF. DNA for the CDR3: TGCGCCAGCAGCCCAACCGGGACAGGGGAAGCTTTCTTT.

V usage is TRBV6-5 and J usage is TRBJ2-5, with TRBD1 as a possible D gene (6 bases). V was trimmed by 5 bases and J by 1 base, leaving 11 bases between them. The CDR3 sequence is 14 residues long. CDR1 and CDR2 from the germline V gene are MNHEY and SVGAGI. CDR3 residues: CASSQWDIQETQYF. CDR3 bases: TGTGCCAGCAGTCAATGGGACATCCAAGAGACCCAGTACTTC.

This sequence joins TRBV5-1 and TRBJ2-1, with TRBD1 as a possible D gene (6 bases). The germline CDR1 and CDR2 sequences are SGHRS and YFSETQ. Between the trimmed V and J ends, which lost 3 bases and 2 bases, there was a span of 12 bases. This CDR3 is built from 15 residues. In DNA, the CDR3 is TGCGCCAGCAGCTCCCAGGGGAACCCCTACAATGAGCAGTTCTTC. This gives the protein CASSSQGNPYNEQFF.

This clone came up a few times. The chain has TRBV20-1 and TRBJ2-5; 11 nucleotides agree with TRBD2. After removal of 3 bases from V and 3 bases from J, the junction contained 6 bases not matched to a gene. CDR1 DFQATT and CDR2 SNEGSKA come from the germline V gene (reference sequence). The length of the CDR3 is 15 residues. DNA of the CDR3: TGCAGTGCTAGTCCGGGACTAGCGGTAAAAGAGACCCAGTACTTC. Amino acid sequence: CSASPGLAVKETQYF.

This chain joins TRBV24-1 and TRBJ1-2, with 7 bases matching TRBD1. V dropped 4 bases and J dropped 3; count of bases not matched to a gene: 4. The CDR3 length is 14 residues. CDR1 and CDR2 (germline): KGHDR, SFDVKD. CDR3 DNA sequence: TGTGCCACCAGTGACAACGACAGGGACTATGGCTACACCTTC. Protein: CATSDNDRDYGYTF.

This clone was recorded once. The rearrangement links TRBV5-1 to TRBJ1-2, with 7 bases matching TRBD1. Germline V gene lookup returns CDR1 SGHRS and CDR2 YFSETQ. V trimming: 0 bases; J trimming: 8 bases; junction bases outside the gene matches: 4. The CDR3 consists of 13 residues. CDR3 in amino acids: CASSLGTGEGYTF. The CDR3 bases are TGCGCCAGCAGCTTGGGAACAGGGGAAGGCTACACCTTC.

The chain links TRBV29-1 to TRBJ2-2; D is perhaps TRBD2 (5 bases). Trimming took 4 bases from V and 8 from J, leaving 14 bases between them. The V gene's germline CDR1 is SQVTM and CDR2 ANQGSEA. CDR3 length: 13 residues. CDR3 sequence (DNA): TGCAGCGTTGCTTGGACTCGCGAGGGGGAGCTGTTTTTT. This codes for CSVAWTREGELFF.

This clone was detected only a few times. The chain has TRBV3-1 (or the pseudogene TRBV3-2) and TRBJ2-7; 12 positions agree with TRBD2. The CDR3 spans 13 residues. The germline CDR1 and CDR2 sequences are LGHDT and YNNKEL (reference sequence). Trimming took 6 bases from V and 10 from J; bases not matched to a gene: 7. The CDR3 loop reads CASRPGLAGPQYF. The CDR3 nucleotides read TGTGCCAGCAGGCCGGGACTAGCGGGTCCTCAGTACTTC.

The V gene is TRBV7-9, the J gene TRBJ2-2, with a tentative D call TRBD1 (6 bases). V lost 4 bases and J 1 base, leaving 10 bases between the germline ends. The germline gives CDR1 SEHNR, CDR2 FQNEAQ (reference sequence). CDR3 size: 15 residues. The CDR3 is CASSSPGQNTGELFF. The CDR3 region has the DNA TGTGCCAGCAGCTCCCCGGGACAGAACACCGGGGAGCTGTTTTTT.

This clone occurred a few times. The CDR3 is CASSYSGTSVGETQYF. For the CDR3, the DNA is TGTGCCAGCAGTTACTCAGGGACTAGCGTGGGGGAGACCCAGTACTTC. This chain links TRBV6-5 with TRBJ2-5, with 10 bases lining up with TRBD2. Germline loops: CDR1 MNHEY, CDR2 SVGAGI. This CDR3 has 16 residues. V trimming: 0 bases; J trimming: 5 bases; junction bases outside the gene matches: 6.

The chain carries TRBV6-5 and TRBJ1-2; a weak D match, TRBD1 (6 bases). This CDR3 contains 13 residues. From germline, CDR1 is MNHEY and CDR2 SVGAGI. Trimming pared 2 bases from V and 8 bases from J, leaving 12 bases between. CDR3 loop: CASSYRGAAGYTF. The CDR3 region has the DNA TGTGCCAGCAGTTACCGGGGGGCAGCCGGCTACACCTTC.

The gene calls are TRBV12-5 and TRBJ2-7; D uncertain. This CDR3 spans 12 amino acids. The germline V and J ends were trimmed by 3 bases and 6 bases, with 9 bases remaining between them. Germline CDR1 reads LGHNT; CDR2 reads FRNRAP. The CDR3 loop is CASGFFPLEQYF. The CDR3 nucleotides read TGTGCTAGTGGTTTCTTTCCCCTCGAGCAGTACTTC.

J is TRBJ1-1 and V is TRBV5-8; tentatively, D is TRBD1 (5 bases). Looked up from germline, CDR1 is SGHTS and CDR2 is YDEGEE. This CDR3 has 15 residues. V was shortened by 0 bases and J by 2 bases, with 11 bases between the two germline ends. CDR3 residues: CASSLGNRRNTEAFF. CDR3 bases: TGTGCCAGCAGCTTGGGTAACAGGAGAAACACTGAAGCTTTCTTT.